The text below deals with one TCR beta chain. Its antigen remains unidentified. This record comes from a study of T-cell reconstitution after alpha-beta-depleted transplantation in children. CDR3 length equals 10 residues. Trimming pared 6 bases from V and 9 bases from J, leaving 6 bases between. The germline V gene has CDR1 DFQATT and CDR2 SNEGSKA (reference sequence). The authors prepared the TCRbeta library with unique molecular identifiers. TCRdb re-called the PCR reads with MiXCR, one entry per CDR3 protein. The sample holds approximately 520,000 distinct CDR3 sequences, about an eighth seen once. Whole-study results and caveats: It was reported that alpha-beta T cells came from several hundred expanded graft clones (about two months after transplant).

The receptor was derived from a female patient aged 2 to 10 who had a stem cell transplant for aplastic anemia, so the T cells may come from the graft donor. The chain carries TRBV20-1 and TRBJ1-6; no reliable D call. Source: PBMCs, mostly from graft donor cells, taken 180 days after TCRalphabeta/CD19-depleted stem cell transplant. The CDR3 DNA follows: TGCAGTGCCACTCCTTCACCCCTCCACTTT. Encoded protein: CSATPSPLHF.